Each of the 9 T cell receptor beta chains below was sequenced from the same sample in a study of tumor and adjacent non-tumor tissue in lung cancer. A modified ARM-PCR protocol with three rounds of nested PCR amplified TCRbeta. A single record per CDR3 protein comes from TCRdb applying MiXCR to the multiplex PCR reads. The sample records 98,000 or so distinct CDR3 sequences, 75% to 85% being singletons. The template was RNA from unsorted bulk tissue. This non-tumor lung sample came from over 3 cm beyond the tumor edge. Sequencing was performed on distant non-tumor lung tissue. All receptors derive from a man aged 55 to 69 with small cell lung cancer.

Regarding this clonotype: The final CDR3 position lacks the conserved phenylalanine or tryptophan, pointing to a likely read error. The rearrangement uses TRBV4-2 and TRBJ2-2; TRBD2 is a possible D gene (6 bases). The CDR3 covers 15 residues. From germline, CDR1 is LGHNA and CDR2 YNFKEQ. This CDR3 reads CVCKLSGDDGGELFS. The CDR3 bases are TGTGTCTGCAAACTATCGGGAGATGATGGCGGGGAGCTGTTTTCT.

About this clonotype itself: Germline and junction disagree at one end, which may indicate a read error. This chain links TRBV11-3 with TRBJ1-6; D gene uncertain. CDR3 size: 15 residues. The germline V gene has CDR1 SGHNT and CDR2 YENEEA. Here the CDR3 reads CARSLTQDRYSPLHF. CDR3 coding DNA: TGTGCCCGCAGTTTGACCCAAGATCGATATTCACCCCTCCACTTT.

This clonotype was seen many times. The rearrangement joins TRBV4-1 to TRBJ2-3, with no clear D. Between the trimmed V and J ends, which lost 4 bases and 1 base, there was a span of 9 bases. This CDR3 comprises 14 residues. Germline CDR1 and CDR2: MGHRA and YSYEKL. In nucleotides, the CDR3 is TGCGCCAGCAGCCGGAGACGGGGCACAGATACGCAGTATTTT. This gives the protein CASSRRRGTDTQYF.

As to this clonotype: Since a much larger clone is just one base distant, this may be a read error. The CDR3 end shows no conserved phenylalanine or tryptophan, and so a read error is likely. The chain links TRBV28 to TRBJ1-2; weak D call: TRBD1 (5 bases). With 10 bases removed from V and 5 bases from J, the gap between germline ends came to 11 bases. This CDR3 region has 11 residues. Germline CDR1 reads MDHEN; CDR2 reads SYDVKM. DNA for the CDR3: TGTGCCACCTGGGACCGTTATGGCTACACCTTG. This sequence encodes CATWDRYGYTL.

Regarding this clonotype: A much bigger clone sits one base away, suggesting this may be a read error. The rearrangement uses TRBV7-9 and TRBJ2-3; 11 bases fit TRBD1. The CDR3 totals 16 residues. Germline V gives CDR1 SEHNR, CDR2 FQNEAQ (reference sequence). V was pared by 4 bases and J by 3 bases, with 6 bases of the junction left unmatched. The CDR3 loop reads CASSSGTGGWTDTQYF. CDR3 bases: TGTGCCAGCAGCTCGGGGACAGGGGGTTGGACAGATACGCAGTATTTT.

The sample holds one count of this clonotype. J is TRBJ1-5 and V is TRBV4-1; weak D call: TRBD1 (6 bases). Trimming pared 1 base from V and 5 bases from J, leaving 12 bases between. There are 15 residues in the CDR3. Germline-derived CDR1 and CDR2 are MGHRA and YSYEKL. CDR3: CASSQGGGPYQPQHF. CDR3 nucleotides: TGCGCCAGCAGCCAAGGAGGGGGGCCTTATCAGCCCCAGCATTTT.

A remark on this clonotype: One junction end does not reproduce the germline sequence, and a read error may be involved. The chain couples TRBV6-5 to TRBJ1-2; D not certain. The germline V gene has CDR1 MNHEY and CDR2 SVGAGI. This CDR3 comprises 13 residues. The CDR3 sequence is CASSPPLGSGYIF. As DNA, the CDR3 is TGTGCCAGCAGCCCTCCACTGGGTAGCGGCTACATCTTC.

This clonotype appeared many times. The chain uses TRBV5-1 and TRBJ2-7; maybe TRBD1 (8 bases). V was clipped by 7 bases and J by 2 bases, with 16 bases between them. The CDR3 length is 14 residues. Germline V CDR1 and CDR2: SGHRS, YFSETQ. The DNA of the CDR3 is TGCGCCAGCGGAGAAACAGGGGGGGCCTACGAGCAGTACTTC. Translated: CASGETGGAYEQYF.

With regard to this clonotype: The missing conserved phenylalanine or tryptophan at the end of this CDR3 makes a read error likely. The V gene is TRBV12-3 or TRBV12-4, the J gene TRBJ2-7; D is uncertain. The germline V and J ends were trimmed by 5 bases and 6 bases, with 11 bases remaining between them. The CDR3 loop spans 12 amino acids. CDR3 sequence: CASSLSASEQYL. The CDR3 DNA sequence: TGTGCCAGCAGTCTATCAGCTAGCGAGCAGTACTTA.